This T cell receptor beta chain is from a study of shared clonotypes between healthy human individuals. This CDR3 region has 14 residues. Unmatched junction bases numbered 8, after V lost 4 bases and J lost 4 bases. Germline V lookup: CDR1 GTSNPN, CDR2 SVGIG (reference sequence). The repertoire was sequenced with immunoSEQ multiplex PCR; TCRdb's copy has only in-frame clones and lacks some. The table shows 2 million to 3 million clones, with approximately 92% occurring only once. The rearrangement joins TRBV30 to TRBJ1-1, with TRBD1 matching 8 bases. Sequencing input: naive CD4+ T cells sorted from blood. Described subset: CD45RA+ positively selected. The TCR originated in a young man in good health. The CDR3 DNA is TGTGCCTGGACCCTACAGGGGGGCGGCACTGAAGCTTTCTTT. This gives the protein CAWTLQGGGTEAFF.